The clone carrying this TCR beta chain occurred many times. Its antigen is currently unknown. A quantitative 5'-RACE method, one with molecular barcodes, was used to make TCR beta libraries. TCRdb used MiXCR to reprocess the 5' RACE reads, holding one entry per CDR3 protein. The sample holds about 130,000 distinct CDR3 sequences, about a tenth seen once. This sample is drawn from a study of CD8 T cells in ankylosing spondylitis. General study points: In ankylosing spondylitis patients, matched synovial fluid reportedly showed significant enrichment of disease-linked clones. Several highly homologous variants made up a TCR beta motif, and this motif appeared characteristic of ankylosing spondylitis blood. Reactive arthritis synovial fluid and blood were previously reported to contain some motif variants.

Per the germline V gene, CDR1 is SGHRS and CDR2 is YFSETQ. V gave up 5 bases and J gave up 0 bases, with 10 bases separating them. CDR3 size: 14 residues. The sequence was collected from a male donor with ankylosing spondylitis or in good health (not recorded which). The chain combines TRBV5-1 with TRBJ2-3, with D perhaps TRBD1 (5 bases). Sample: blood, either unsorted or a sorted T cell fraction (not recorded which). The CDR3 protein is CASSQGSSTDTQYF. Here the CDR3 DNA reads TGCGCCAGCAGTCAGGGATCCAGCACAGATACGCAGTATTTT.